This T cell receptor beta chain was identified during a study of immune heterogeneity within non-small cell lung tumors. Bulk tumor genomic DNA, 450 to 750 ng per sample, was the template. Several biopsies per primary tumor, spaced far apart, were taken during surgery. Surgery that was curative in intent was performed on patients with untreated, newly diagnosed non-small cell lung cancer. TCR beta CDR3 was amplified by multiplex PCR, first round approximately 9 cycles, 32 V and 13 J primers. TCRdb itself ran the multiplex PCR reads through MiXCR, one entry per CDR3 protein. Of 1,500 to 2,500 distinct CDR3 sequences listed, approximately 30% are singletons. The germline CDR1 and CDR2 sequences are SEHNR and FQNEAQ (reference sequence). The CDR3 extends over 14 amino acids. V shed 2 bases and J shed 1 base, with 8 bases lying between them.

The chain has TRBV7-9 and TRBJ1-1; D gene unclear. The clonotype originates from a woman aged 50 to 60 with non-small cell lung cancer. Sequences were obtained from lung tumor tissue. CDR3: CASSLFSSNTEAFF. The CDR3 DNA reads as TGTGCCAGCAGCTTATTCAGTTCGAACACTGAAGCTTTCTTT.